Below are 20 T cell receptor beta chains sequenced from a single sample in a study of T cell changes during pregnancy in multiple sclerosis (dated by TCRdb to between 2018 and 2020). The library was prepared using the immunoSEQ multiplex PCR assay. In TCRdb, the immuneACCESS table is reduced to in-frame sequences with V and J assigned. These tables do not hold every clone; where another copy was compared, an unresolved V gene accounts for under half, and the others remain unexplained. The sample contains about 43,000 clones, 85% to 90% of them found a single time. The leading ten clones occupy roughly 4.8% of the sample. Material: peripheral blood, obtained in the second trimester of pregnancy. The source of these receptors is a female donor in good health, enrolled as a control in a pregnancy study.

J is TRBJ1-1 and V is TRBV13; 7 bases agree with TRBD1. The V gene's germline CDR1 is PRHDT and CDR2 FYEKMQ (reference sequence). Unmatched junction bases numbered 4, after V lost 3 bases and J lost 0 bases. CDR3 length equals 15 residues. The CDR3 DNA sequence: TGTGCCAGCAGCTTCAGGGGGGCCATGAACACTGAAGCTTTCTTT. Amino acids: CASSFRGAMNTEAFF.

V gene TRBV2 combines with J gene TRBJ1-5; D may be TRBD1 (6 bases). V was pared by 3 bases and J by 1 base, with 10 bases between. This CDR3 is 15 amino acids long. Germline-derived CDR1 and CDR2 are SNHLY and FYNNEI. The CDR3 is CASSEQGQSNQPQHF. Here the CDR3 DNA reads TGTGCCAGCAGTGAGCAGGGGCAGAGCAATCAGCCCCAGCATTTT.

V gene TRBV6-4 combines with J gene TRBJ2-1; 10 positions match TRBD2. The germline gives CDR1 MRHNA, CDR2 SNTAGT. The CDR3 totals 15 residues. The V gene end was trimmed by 5 bases and the J gene end by 9 bases; junction bases not matched to a gene: 10. As DNA, the CDR3 is TGTGCCAGCAGTCATGGGACTAGCGATGTCTCTGAGCAGTTCTTC. It is translated as CASSHGTSDVSEQFF.

This chain connects TRBV27 to TRBJ2-2, with 8 nucleotides matching TRBD2. After removal of 7 bases from V and 4 bases from J, the junction contained 5 bases not matched to a gene. CDR3 length: 14 residues. CDR1 is MNHEY, CDR2 SMNVEV, per germline (reference sequence). Here the CDR3 DNA reads TGTGCCAGCACCATCGCGGGGGGCACCGGGGAGCTGTTTTTT. It specifies CASTIAGGTGELFF.

The chain carries TRBV10-3 and TRBJ2-2; 8 nucleotides align to TRBD2. This CDR3 is 14 amino acids long. From germline, CDR1 is ENHRY and CDR2 SYGVKD. V dropped 6 bases and J dropped 4; count of bases not matched to a gene: 4. CDR3 sequence (DNA): TGTGCCATCAGCTCCGCGGGGGGCACCGGGGAGCTGTTTTTT. It is translated as CAISSAGGTGELFF.

The CDR3: CASSPPGQGGYTF. In nucleotides, the CDR3 is TGTGCCAGCAGCCCACCGGGACAGGGAGGCTACACCTTC. The V call is TRBV6-5, the J call TRBJ1-2, with TRBD1 identical over 9 bases. The CDR3 has 13 amino acids. Germline CDR1 MNHEY, CDR2 SVGAGI. After removal of 6 bases from V and 8 bases from J, the junction contained 7 bases not matched to a gene.

The chain links TRBV9 to TRBJ2-5; 7 bases map to TRBD1. The CDR3 loop spans 12 amino acids. Germline CDR1 is SGDLS and CDR2 is YYNGEE. The V and J ends lost 3 bases and 5 bases, in that order; junction bases with no gene match: 1. The CDR3 coding sequence is TGTGCCAGCAGCGCGGACAGGGAGACCCAGTACTTC. Its protein product is CASSADRETQYF.

The chain couples TRBV7-2 to TRBJ2-1, with 8 nucleotides matching TRBD2. Germline CDR1 SGHTA, CDR2 FQGNSA. V shed 5 bases, J shed 4 bases, and the junction held 7 bases outside the gene matches. CDR3 length: 15 amino acids. The CDR3 DNA reads as TGTGCCAGCAGCGGGGCAGCGGGAGTGTACAATGAGCAGTTCTTC. It encodes CASSGAAGVYNEQFF.

The V gene is TRBV30, the J gene TRBJ2-7, with 8 bases aligning to TRBD1. The length of the CDR3 is 11 residues. V gave up 8 bases and J gave up 2 bases; unmatched junction bases: 2. Germline CDR1 is GTSNPN and CDR2 is SVGIG (reference sequence). DNA for the CDR3: TGTGCCGGGACAGGTGCCTACGAGCAGTACTTC. Translating it yields CAGTGAYEQYF.

The chain joins TRBV7-2 to TRBJ1-1; possible D gene TRBD1, 6 bases. CDR1 and CDR2 (germline): SGHTA, FQGNSA. CDR3 length equals 16 residues. V lost 2 bases, J lost 8 bases, and 21 bases lay in between. CDR3 protein: CASSLTWGRGLGEAFF. The CDR3 coding sequence is TGTGCCAGCAGCTTAACCTGGGGGCGCGGACTGGGAGAAGCTTTCTTT.

This rearrangement joins TRBV5-4 to TRBJ2-7; TRBD1 matches 11 bases. CDR3 length: 14 amino acids. The junction had 4 bases not matched to a gene; V was cut back by 4 bases and J by 4 bases. Germline V gene data show CDR1 as SGHNT and CDR2 as YYREEE (reference sequence). CDR3 in amino acids: CASSLDRGRYEQYF. The CDR3 nucleotides are TGTGCCAGCAGCCTGGACAGGGGGCGATACGAGCAGTACTTC.

The chain combines TRBV5-1 with TRBJ2-3; TRBD2 aligns across 7 bases. V shed 0 bases, J shed 4 bases, and the junction held 8 bases outside the gene matches. The CDR3 extends over 16 amino acids. Per germline, CDR1 SGHRS and CDR2 YFSETQ. The CDR3 is CASSLGSSGSPDTQYF. The CDR3 nucleotides are TGCGCCAGCAGCTTGGGGTCTAGCGGTTCCCCAGATACGCAGTATTTT.

The genes are TRBV7-2 and TRBJ1-6; TRBD1 matches 9 bases. The V gene end was trimmed by 5 bases and the J gene end by 11 bases; junction bases not matched to a gene: 10. CDR1 is SGHTA, CDR2 FQGNSA, per germline. The CDR3 has 15 amino acids. The CDR3 is CASSPTGGTLPPLHF. CDR3 bases: TGTGCCAGCAGCCCGACAGGGGGGACCCTTCCACCCCTCCACTTT.

The V gene is TRBV30, the J gene TRBJ1-2; D not certain. CDR1 is GTSNPN, CDR2 SVGIG, per germline (reference sequence). This CDR3 contains 10 residues. V lost 3 bases and J 7 bases, leaving 6 bases between the germline ends. CDR3 sequence (DNA): TGTGCCTGGAGGGAGGGTGGCTACACCTTC. As protein: CAWREGGYTF.

This sequence joins TRBV19 and TRBJ1-5; D is uncertain. This CDR3 is built from 13 residues. Trimming took off 0 bases at V and 7 bases at J, with 7 bases between the two ends. Germline CDR1 and CDR2: LNHDA and SQIVND (reference sequence). DNA of the CDR3: TGTGCCAGTAGTATAGATGGGAGGCAGCCCCAGCATTTT. The encoded protein is CASSIDGRQPQHF.

The genes are TRBV6-1 and TRBJ1-2; weak D call: TRBD1 (6 bases). CDR1 MNHNS and CDR2 SASEGT come from the germline V gene. This CDR3 spans 13 amino acids. Trimming took off 0 bases at V and 7 bases at J, with 9 bases between the two ends. The DNA for the CDR3 is TGTGCCAGCAGTGAAGCGGGGGCGCGTGGCTACACCTTC. Amino acids: CASSEAGARGYTF.

This chain connects TRBV5-4 to TRBJ2-2, with a possible D match to TRBD1 (6 bases). Germline CDR1 and CDR2: SGHNT and YYREEE (reference sequence). V was shortened by 3 bases and J by 5 bases, with 14 bases between the two germline ends. CDR3 length equals 15 residues. CDR3 amino acids: CASSSALRGTGELFF. As DNA, the CDR3 is TGTGCCAGCAGCTCGGCCTTGAGGGGGACCGGGGAGCTGTTTTTT.

This clone came up a few times. The chain has TRBV6-1 and TRBJ1-1; TRBD1 is a possible D gene (6 bases). CDR3 size: 11 residues. V dropped 5 bases and J dropped 7 bases, with 8 bases sitting between them. CDR1 and CDR2 (germline): MNHNS, SASEGT. The CDR3 DNA reads as TGTGCCAGCAGTACGACAGGTGAAGCTTTCTTT. Translation gives CASSTTGEAFF.

This chain joins TRBV4-2 and TRBJ2-7; TRBD1 might be the D (6 bases). The V end was cut by 0 bases, the J end by 2 bases, with 14 bases between. The germline V gene encodes CDR1 LGHNA and CDR2 YNFKEQ. This CDR3 is built from 16 residues. For the CDR3, the DNA is TGTGCCAGCAGCCAAGACCCTACAGGGTTGGCCTACGAGCAGTACTTC. This translates into CASSQDPTGLAYEQYF.

The genes are TRBV18 and TRBJ1-3, with D possibly TRBD1 on 5 matching bases. The germline CDR1 and CDR2 sequences are KGHSH and LQKENI. Deletions cut 3 bases from V and 4 bases from J, with 16 bases between. This CDR3 comprises 16 residues. The CDR3 sequence is CASSPAGGSIGNTIYF. The CDR3, as DNA: TGTGCCAGCTCACCGGCGGGGGGATCTATCGGAAACACCATATATTTT.